Reported below is one T cell receptor (beta chain). This clone was detected a few times. It has no known antigen specificity. No qualities accompany the bases; no much larger clone lies one base away. This sample also contains other DNA sequences that code for the same CDR3. Using the deep immunoSEQ assay, TCR CDR3 regions were amplified from genomic DNA by multiplex PCR. Extracted genomic DNA from each cell subset was distributed evenly across all wells of several immunoSEQ 96-well plates, and each plate was treated as a replicate. For sorted subsets, approximately 190 ng of genomic DNA, equivalent to around 31,000 T cell genomes, went into each replicate PCR. Purified libraries were measured with a Qubit 3.0 fluorometer, size-checked on a Bioanalyzer 2100, and measured again with the KAPA Library Quantification kit. A separate single-read 150-cycle Illumina NextSeq 550 flow cell was used to sequence each immunoSEQ 96-well plate. Per the source publication's procedure: Because the immunoSEQ output included only junctional sequences and no quality scores, the filtering could not be the same as the filtering used for full-length reads. To assign V/J genes and CDR3, sequences were annotated against IMGT germline references using PyIR, a Python wrapper for IgBLAST v1.9. Any read was removed if the V/J assignment was weak (E-value above 1e-6), the CDR3 was missing, or the read contained stop codons, out-of-frame junctions, or ambiguous translated residues. V3J clonotypes were defined as sequences sharing the same inferred V gene, J gene, and CDR3 amino acid sequence. To compute the percentage overlap between repertoires, the number of shared unique clonotypes was divided by the size of the smaller repertoire. Richness of each repertoire was evaluated using RTK rarefaction, the Chao1 estimator, and Recon v2.1 estimates of unobserved clonotypes. Generation probabilities were computed with OLGA for all TCRbeta clonotypes obtained by the gDNA method from a handful of donors. TCRdb limited this immuneACCESS table to in-frame rearrangements with V and J called. A share of clones is missing; checked studies link under half to unresolved V genes, and the rest is unexplained. That table supplies the V and J calls and clone size; D and trimming were determined from the DNA. The sample records 2.3 million or so clones, more than 85% of which are singletons. Of the sample, 0.3% to 0.4% falls within the top ten clones.

CDR1 and CDR2, per the germline V gene, are MDHEN and SYDVKM. The V and J ends are trimmed by 3 bases and 4 bases, leaving 6 bases between them. Measured from the cysteine to the phenylalanine, the CDR3 is 12 residues long. Only the CDR3 portion is preserved as DNA: 36 bases, with reading frame beginning at the first base. This sample stems from a study of shared clonotypes between healthy human individuals (dated by TCRdb to 2018 to 2020). About the investigation overall: Two women and a few men aged 18 to 49 years were included in the cohort. Leukapheresis yielded between about 0.94 and 8.9 billion PBMCs per donor. The study deeply sequenced blood TCR repertoires of five healthy adults to estimate repertoire size and the extent of clonotype sharing between individuals. To increase sequencing depth and limit assay-specific biases, TCR repertoire library preparation and sequencing were carried out by different laboratories using diverse techniques. For each donor, CD4 naive and CD4 memory were each given three plates, CD8 naive was given two plates, and CD8 memory was given one plate. Points the paper makes about the study in general: Incomplete sequencing was indicated by rarefaction of sorted-subset datasets, despite the large sequencing depth. Sampling was limited to blood, and TCR repertoires in tissue likely differ from TCR repertoires in blood. Because the study included a small number of donors, the genetic and exposure-history diversity represented was limited. Across a few donors, roughly 5.1% of naive CD4, around 3.3% of naive CD8, 2.3% of memory CD4, and 0.4% to 0.45% of memory CD8 clonotypes were shared. Based on pairwise subsampling, the degree of clonotype sharing among donors was expected to be affected by sequencing depth. Compared with non-shared clonotypes, clonotypes shared by all four sorted-subset donors had higher generation probabilities. Naive subsets generally had larger estimated clonotype richness than memory subsets.

Healthy HIV-negative adults with no recently reported acute infections or vaccinations were included as donors. Only Caucasian adults living in Nashville, Tennessee, USA were represented among the donors. CD4+ T cells were enriched by magnetic negative selection, after which naive cells were positively selected on CD45RA and the negative fraction was taken as the memory subset. After blood collection by leukapheresis, PBMCs were isolated using Ficoll-Histopaque density gradient centrifugation and then cryopreserved in the vapor phase of liquid nitrogen. Purity and quantity of every magnetically sorted T cell population were checked by analytical flow cytometry. From each sorted fraction, genomic DNA was isolated and quantified by UV absorbance on a Nanodrop 2000c.

The sample was naive CD4+ T cells from PBMCs. The cell subset or site tag for this specimen amounts to: CD45RA+ positively selected. The chain employs TRBV28 and TRBJ1-2; a tentative D match to TRBD1 spans 5 bases. This clonotype was obtained from a man between 18 and 29 years old in good health. Some clones in this sample may be carry-over from other donors' samples. The CDR3 protein: CASSLRGYGYTF. The nucleotides are TGTGCCAGCAGTTTGAGGGGCTATGGCTACACCTTC.